This T cell receptor (beta chain) was found in a study of identical twins. Findings and caveats of the study: Abundant beta clonotypes from cord blood had fewer insertions, unlike memory repertoires, which showed none. Out-of-frame alpha sequences shared between twins exhibited an excess of low generation probability.

This clonotype showed up many times. Its antigen is as yet unknown. The CDR3 length is 15 residues. V was cut by 6 bases and J by 4 bases, with 18 bases left in between. It was template switching that added a universal primer site, and there were unique molecular identifiers on the cDNA. TCRdb redid the calling of the 5' RACE reads with MiXCR, one entry per CDR3 protein. The table lists about 500,000 distinct CDR3 sequences, 13% to 15% of them singletons. Another study also made use of these data, one on yellow fever vaccine responses in identical twins.

The chain combines TRBV12-3 or TRBV12-4 with TRBJ2-5, with D possibly matching TRBD2 (7 bases). The sequence was collected from a woman in her late teens or twenties in good health. The sequenced sample consisted of CD4+ T cells sorted from blood. The CDR3 DNA reads TGTGCCAGCAGGATCGGCGGGGGCGATTTAGAGACCCAGTACTTC. Protein product: CASRIGGGDLETQYF.